The present T cell receptor (beta chain) was sequenced within a study of T-cell reconstitution after alpha-beta-depleted transplantation in children. Findings and caveats of the study: Day-60 TCRbeta diversity that was high in some patients was derived from surviving recipient T cells and thymic progenitors. At one year after transplant, newly produced T cells mostly accounted for T-cell counts and diversity. There were reportedly several hundred expanded graft clones from which alpha-beta T cells came about two months after transplant.

The CDR3 totals 13 residues. The V gene end was trimmed by 4 bases and the J gene end by 6 bases; junction bases not matched to a gene: 6. Germline CDR1 reads SGHRS; CDR2 reads YFSETQ. This clonotype was observed at least ten times. Its specificity is not known. Unique molecular identifiers were incorporated into the prepared TCRbeta library. A single record per CDR3 protein comes from TCRdb applying MiXCR to the PCR reads. The sample contains nearly 250,000 distinct CDR3 sequences, 6.5% to 10% of which appear only once. This receptor was taken from a male patient aged 10-17 years who had a stem cell transplant for acute lymphoblastic leukemia, so the T cells may come from the graft donor. The chain has TRBV5-1 and TRBJ1-2; the match to TRBD1 covers 7 bases. The sample here was PBMCs, mostly from graft donor cells, taken 180 days after TCRalphabeta/CD19-depleted stem cell transplant. The CDR3 loop is CASSTDRVNGYTF. The CDR3 DNA follows: TGCGCCAGCAGCACCGACAGGGTTAATGGCTACACCTTC.